Each of the 17 T cell receptor beta chains below was sequenced from the same sample in a study of cytomegalovirus exposure and HLA in healthy donors. This PCR relied on a set of 60 Vbeta primers and 13 Jbeta primers. TCRdb's copy holds only in-frame clones and misses some; the assay was immunoSEQ multiplex PCR. The table shows about 140,000 clones, with 75% to 90% occurring only once. Sample: PBMCs. These receptors were taken from a woman in her twenties or thirties in good health and CMV-seronegative.

The chain carries TRBV21-1 and TRBJ2-7; the D segment call TRBD2 is taken from the table without a DNA check. TRBV21-1 is annotated as a pseudogene. The CDR3 consists of 23 residues. The CDR3 sequence is CASSKVPPMSGQPGLAATYEQYF. DNA of the CDR3: TGTGCCAGCAGCAAAGTTCCCCCCATGTCGGGACAGCCGGGACTAGCGGCAACCTACGAGCAGTACTTC.

The chain has TRBV18 and TRBJ2-5, with a weak D call TRBD1 (6 bases). The J call may be in error: the DNA end matches TRBJ2-7 better. The CDR3 has 15 residues. Germline V gene lookup returns CDR1 KGHSH and CDR2 LQKENI. The chain's CDR3 is CASSPSGHSNYEQYF. Here the CDR3 DNA reads TGTGCCAGCTCCCCCTCGGGACACTCTAACTACGAGCAGTACTTC.

The rearrangement uses TRBV7-2 and TRBJ1-2; D remains unclear. Germline V lookup: CDR1 SGHTA, CDR2 FQGNSA. The CDR3 has 14 amino acids. The germline V and J ends were trimmed by 1 base and 1 base, with 7 bases remaining between them. For the CDR3, the DNA is TGTGCCAGCAGCTTAGACAGTCTTAACTATGGCTACACCTTC. Its protein is CASSLDSLNYGYTF.

This clone occurred a few times. This chain connects TRBV6-5 to TRBJ2-3, with D hard to call. This CDR3 spans 15 amino acids. Germline loops: CDR1 MNHEY, CDR2 SVGAGI. V lost 0 bases and J 7 bases, leaving 14 bases between the germline ends. CDR3 bases: TGTGCCAGCAGTTACTCGCTGGCGGAACGGAATACGCAGTATTTT. Its protein is CASSYSLAERNTQYF.

This rearrangement joins TRBV6-4 to TRBJ2-7; TRBD2 might be the D (5 bases). V lost 2 bases and J lost 3, with 17 bases in between. The CDR3 consists of 16 residues. Germline V lookup: CDR1 MRHNA, CDR2 SNTAGT. The DNA of the CDR3 is TGTGCCAGCAGTGACCTCGGACTTTACTTGTTCTACGAGCAGTACTTC. Protein sequence: CASSDLGLYLFYEQYF.

The V gene is TRBV10-2, the J gene TRBJ2-1, with TRBD1 identical over 7 bases. Germline trimming cut 3 bases from V and 0 bases from J; bases unmatched to any gene: 8. The germline V gene has CDR1 WSHSY and CDR2 SAAADI. The CDR3 totals 17 residues. CDR3 loop: CASSDRSGQHSYNEQFF. The CDR3 DNA sequence: TGCGCCAGCAGTGATCGCTCGGGACAGCACTCCTACAATGAGCAGTTCTTC.

This clone was picked up a small number of times. The V gene is TRBV6-6, the J gene TRBJ2-1, with TRBD2 matching over 8 bases. V gave up 7 bases and J gave up 8 bases; unmatched junction bases: 13. Germline values: CDR1 MNHNY, CDR2 SVGAGI (reference sequence). The CDR3 runs 15 residues. CDR3 loop: CASTPGRGGRDEQFF. CDR3 coding DNA: TGTGCCAGCACCCCAGGACGGGGGGGCAGGGATGAGCAGTTCTTC.

The V and J genes are TRBV2 and TRBJ2-4, with a tentative D call TRBD2 (6 bases). Germline assignment: CDR1 SNHLY and CDR2 FYNNEI. V was cut by 8 bases and J by 0 bases, with 20 bases left in between. This CDR3 spans 17 amino acids. The CDR3 region is CASGPSGRREAKNIQYF. The CDR3 bases are TGTGCCAGCGGCCCTTCGGGGCGGAGGGAAGCCAAAAACATTCAGTACTTC.

V and J are TRBV7-2 and TRBJ1-2, with unresolved D. This CDR3 region has 13 residues. Germline V lookup: CDR1 SGHTA, CDR2 FQGNSA. The germline V and J ends were trimmed by 0 bases and 6 bases, with 8 bases remaining between them. This CDR3 is CASSLARKDGYTF. The CDR3 region has the DNA TGTGCCAGCAGCTTAGCCAGGAAGGATGGCTACACCTTC.

The J gene is TRBJ2-1, the V gene TRBV10-1; 9 positions match TRBD1. The CDR3 covers 14 residues. V gave up 6 bases and J gave up 4 bases; unmatched junction bases: 4. Germline CDR1 is WNHNN and CDR2 is SYGVQD (reference sequence). The DNA of the CDR3 is TGCGCCAGCAGCCCCGGGACAGGGTACAATGAGCAGTTCTTC. Amino acid sequence: CASSPGTGYNEQFF.

The rearrangement joins TRBV7-2 to TRBJ1-2; TRBD1 agrees at 10 bases. The J segment lost 3 bases and the V segment lost 5 bases, leaving 6 bases of the junction unmatched. There are 15 residues in the CDR3. Germline V CDR1 and CDR2: SGHTA, FQGNSA. The CDR3 DNA is TGTGCCAGCAGCATATGGACAGGGGGACACTATGGCTACACCTTC. The encoded protein is CASSIWTGGHYGYTF.

This chain links TRBV5-6 with TRBJ2-3, with D possibly TRBD2 on 6 matching bases. Germline-derived CDR1 and CDR2 are SGHDT and YYEEEE. CDR3 length equals 15 residues. The V and J ends lost 1 base and 7 bases respectively, with 16 bases between them. The CDR3 nucleotides are TGTGCCAGCAGCTTGTGGGAGGCAGGTAGATATACGCAGTATTTT. Its translation is CASSLWEAGRYTQYF. Together with reference TRBV5-6 and TRBJ2-3, the CDR3 gives the full variable domain: DAGVTQSPTHLIKTRGQQVTLRCSPKSGHDTVSWYQQALGQGPQFIFQYYEEEERQRGNFPDRFSGHQFPNYSSELNVNALLLGDSALYLCASSLWEAGRYTQYFGPGTRLTVL.

The chain has TRBV27 and TRBJ2-5; TRBD2 matches 9 bases. The CDR3 spans 17 residues. The V gene end was trimmed by 3 bases and the J gene end by 5 bases; junction bases not matched to a gene: 13. Germline CDR1 reads MNHEY; CDR2 reads SMNVEV (reference sequence). The CDR3 is CASSLRVGGRVVETQYF. The DNA of the CDR3 is TGTGCCAGCAGTTTGAGGGTGGGCGGGAGGGTCGTTGAGACCCAGTACTTC.

V is TRBV15 and J is TRBJ1-3; D uncertain. With 7 bases removed from V and 8 bases from J, the gap between germline ends came to 18 bases. Germline CDR1 and CDR2: LNHNV and YYDKDF (reference sequence). This CDR3 region has 14 residues. The CDR3 DNA is TGTGCCACCACCGCTTACCCTCTCCGGGACACCATATATTTT. It is translated as CATTAYPLRDTIYF. The full variable domain, rest sourced from reference TRBV15 and TRBJ1-3, is DAMVIQNPRYQVTQFGKPVTLSCSQTLNHNVMYWYQQKSSQAPKLLFHYYDKDFNNEADTPDNFQSRRPNTSFCFLDIRSPGLGDTAMYLCATTAYPLRDTIYFGEGSWLTVV.

This clone appeared a single time. The rearrangement uses TRBV7-8 and TRBJ1-5; the match to TRBD1 covers 8 bases. This CDR3 contains 16 residues. The germline V gene encodes CDR1 SGHVS and CDR2 FQNEAQ. The trim removed 1 base at V and 4 bases at J, leaving 6 bases unmatched. The CDR3 DNA follows: TGTGCCAGCAGCTTAGAGACAGGGGCCCGAAATCAGCCCCAGCATTTT. It yields the protein CASSLETGARNQPQHF.

The rearrangement uses TRBV9 and TRBJ1-6; D call uncertain. The V gene's germline CDR1 is SGDLS and CDR2 YYNGEE. Trimming pared 3 bases from V and 7 bases from J, leaving 11 bases between. This CDR3 region has 14 residues. The CDR3 nucleotides read TGTGCCAGCAGCGCCTCTTCTGGCAATTCACCCCTCCACTTT. This encodes CASSASSGNSPLHF.

V gene TRBV6-1 combines with J gene TRBJ1-5; D gene ambiguous. V was pared by 8 bases and J by 0 bases, with 11 bases between. Per the germline V gene, CDR1 is MNHNS and CDR2 is SASEGT. The CDR3 length is 14 residues. CDR3 sequence: CASRIIYSNQPQHF. The DNA for the CDR3 is TGTGCCAGCCGCATTATCTATAGCAATCAGCCCCAGCATTTT.